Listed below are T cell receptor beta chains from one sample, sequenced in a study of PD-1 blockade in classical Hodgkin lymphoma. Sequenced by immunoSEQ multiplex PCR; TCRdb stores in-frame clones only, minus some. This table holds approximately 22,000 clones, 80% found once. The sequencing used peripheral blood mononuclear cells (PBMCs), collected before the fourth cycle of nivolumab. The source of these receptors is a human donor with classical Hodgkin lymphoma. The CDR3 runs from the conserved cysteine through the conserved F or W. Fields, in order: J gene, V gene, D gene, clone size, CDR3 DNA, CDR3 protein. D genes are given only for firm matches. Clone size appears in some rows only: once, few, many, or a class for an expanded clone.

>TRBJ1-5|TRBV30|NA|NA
TGTGCCTGGAGCTCTGAGAATTGGCAGCCCCAGCATTTT
CAWSSENWQPQHF
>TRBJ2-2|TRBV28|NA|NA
TGTGCCAGCAGTAACGGTGGCAGTCGGAGCACCGGGGAGCTGTTTTTT
CASSNGGSRSTGELFF
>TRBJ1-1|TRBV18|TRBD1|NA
TGTGCCAGCTCACCTCCCGGGACAGGGTTGAGGGCTTTCTTT
CASSPPGTGLRAFF
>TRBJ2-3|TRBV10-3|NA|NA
TGTGCCATCAGCTTAAGCACAGATACGCAGTATTTT
CAISLSTDTQYF
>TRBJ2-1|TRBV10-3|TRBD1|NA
TGTGCCATCAGAGGAGACAGGGGGAACAATGAGCAGTTCTTC
CAIRGDRGNNEQFF
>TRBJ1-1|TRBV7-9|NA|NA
TGTGCCAGCAGTTCCCCGCCAGGACAGTTGAACACTGAAGCTTTCTTT
CASSSPPGQLNTEAFF
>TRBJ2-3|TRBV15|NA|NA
TGTGCCACCAGCAGAGAGCGGTCTAGCGTTAGCACAGATACGCAGTATTTT
CATSRERSSVSTDTQYF
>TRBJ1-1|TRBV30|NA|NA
TGTGCCTGGGTCCAGGTGGATGAAGCTTTCTTT
CAWVQVDEAFF
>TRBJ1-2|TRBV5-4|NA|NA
TGTGCCAGCAGCTTCCCCAATAACTATGGCTACACCTTC
CASSFPNNYGYTF
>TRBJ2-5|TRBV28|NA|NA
TGTGCCAGCAGTTTTTCAATAGGGCAAGAGACCCAGTACTTC
CASSFSIGQETQYF
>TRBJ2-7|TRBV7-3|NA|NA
TGTGCCAGCAGCTTAAGTGCAGCAACAGTCTACGAGCAGTACTTC
CASSLSAATVYEQYF
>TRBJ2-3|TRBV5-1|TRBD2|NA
TGCGCCAGCAGCTTGGTTGGACTAGCGGGAGAGTTAGATACGCAGTATTTT
CASSLVGLAGELDTQYF
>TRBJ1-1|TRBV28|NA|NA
TGTGCCAGCAGTTTAAAGGCCGTAAGCACTGAAGCTTTCTTT
CASSLKAVSTEAFF
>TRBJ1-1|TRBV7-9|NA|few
TGTGCCAGCAGTCCCAGCCGGGGGAGCACTGAAGCTTTCTTT
CASSPSRGSTEAFF
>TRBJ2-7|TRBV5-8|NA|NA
TGTGCCAGCAGCTTCTACAGCCGCTACGAGCAGTACTTC
CASSFYSRYEQYF
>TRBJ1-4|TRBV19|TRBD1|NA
TGTGCCAGCCGACAGGGGTATATTGAAAAACTGTTTTTT
CASRQGYIEKLFF
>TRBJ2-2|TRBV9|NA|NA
TGTGCCAGCAGCACCCACAGACAGGCGGCGAACACCGGGGAGCTGTTTTTT
CASSTHRQAANTGELFF
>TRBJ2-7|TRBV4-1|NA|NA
TGCGCCAGCAGCCAAGAGGGCTACGAGCAGTACTTC
CASSQEGYEQYF
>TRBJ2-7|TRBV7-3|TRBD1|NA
TGTGCCAGCAGCTTAGGGCCCCGGGACAGCAAAGCCTACGAGCAGTACTTC
CASSLGPRDSKAYEQYF
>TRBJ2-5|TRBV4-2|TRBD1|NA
TGTGCCAGCAGCCAAGGACAGGGGGCAGAGATCCAAGAGACCCAGTACTTC
CASSQGQGAEIQETQYF
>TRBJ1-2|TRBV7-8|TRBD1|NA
TGTGCCAGCAGCCACAGGGGGCCCGGCTATGGCTACACCTTC
CASSHRGPGYGYTF
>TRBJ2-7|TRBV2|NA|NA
TGTGCCAGCAGGGATGTTGTGGGGGCCCCCTACGAGCAGTACTTC
CASRDVVGAPYEQYF
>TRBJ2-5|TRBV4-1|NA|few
TGCGCCAGCAGCCAAGTAGAAGGGGAACCAGAGACCCAGTACTTC
CASSQVEGEPETQYF
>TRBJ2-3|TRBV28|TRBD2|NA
TGTGCCAGTCGTAGCGGGGGGGATCGGTTTACGCAGTATTTT
CASRSGGDRFTQYF
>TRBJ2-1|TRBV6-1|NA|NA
TGTGCCAGCAGTGAGCAACCCCAGGACTCTGAGCAGTTCTTC
CASSEQPQDSEQFF
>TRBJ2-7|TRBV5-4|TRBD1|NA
TGTGCCAGCAGCTCCCGGGACAGGGGTTACGAGCAGTACTTC
CASSSRDRGYEQYF
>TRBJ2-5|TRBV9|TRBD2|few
TGTGCCAGCAGCGTGCGTGGACTAGCAAAGGAGGAAGAGACCCAGTACTTC
CASSVRGLAKEEETQYF
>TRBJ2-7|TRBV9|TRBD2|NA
TGTGCCAGCAGCGTGGCTACAAATACCGGGACTAGCGGGGGTGTAAACGAGCAGTACTTC
CASSVATNTGTSGGVNEQYF
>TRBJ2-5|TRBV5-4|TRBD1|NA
TGTGCCAGCAGACGGGACAGGGTGGGGGAGACCCAGTACTTC
CASRRDRVGETQYF
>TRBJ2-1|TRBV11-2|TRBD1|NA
TGTGCCAGCAGCCGGGACAGGGGGCTATACAATGAGCAGTTCTTC
CASSRDRGLYNEQFF
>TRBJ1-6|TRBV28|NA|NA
TGTGCCAGCAGTCCAGACATAGCCTATAATTCACCCCTCCACTTT
CASSPDIAYNSPLHF
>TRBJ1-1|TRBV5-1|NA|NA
TGCGCCAGCAGCTTGGACGCGGGGGGCACTGAAGCTTTCTTT
CASSLDAGGTEAFF
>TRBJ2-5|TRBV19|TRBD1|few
TGTGCCAGTAGTCATGGACAGGGACTTCTGGGATGGTCGGAGACCCAGTACTTC
CASSHGQGLLGWSETQYF
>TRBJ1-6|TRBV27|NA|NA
TGTGCCAGCAGTTCACAGGGAGAATATTCACCCCTCCACTTT
CASSSQGEYSPLHF
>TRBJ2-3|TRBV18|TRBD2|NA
TGTGCCAGCCAAAGCGGGATCTATTACACAGATACGCAGTATTTT
CASQSGIYYTDTQYF
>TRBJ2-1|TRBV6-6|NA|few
TGTGCCAGCAGTCCCAGCCTTTACAATGAGCAGTTCTTC
CASSPSLYNEQFF
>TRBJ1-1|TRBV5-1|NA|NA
TGCGCCAGCAGTTCGCAGGGAAACACTGAAGCTTTCTTT
CASSSQGNTEAFF
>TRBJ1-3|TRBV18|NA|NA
TGTGCCAGCTCCCCGACCCAACAGGCCCTTTCCTCTGGAAACACCATATATTTT
CASSPTQQALSSGNTIYF
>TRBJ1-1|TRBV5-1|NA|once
TGCGCCAGCAGCTCGATCCTTCCCCAGGGTGGGGGAACTGAAGCTTTCTTT
CASSSILPQGGGTEAFF
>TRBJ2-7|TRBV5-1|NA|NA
TGCGCCAGCAGGCCCGGGGGCCTGCTCTCGACCTACGAGCAGTACTTC
CASRPGGLLSTYEQYF
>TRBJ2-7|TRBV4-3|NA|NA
TGCGCCAGCAGCCCGTTCGGGGGGCCGTACGAGCAGTACTTC
CASSPFGGPYEQYF